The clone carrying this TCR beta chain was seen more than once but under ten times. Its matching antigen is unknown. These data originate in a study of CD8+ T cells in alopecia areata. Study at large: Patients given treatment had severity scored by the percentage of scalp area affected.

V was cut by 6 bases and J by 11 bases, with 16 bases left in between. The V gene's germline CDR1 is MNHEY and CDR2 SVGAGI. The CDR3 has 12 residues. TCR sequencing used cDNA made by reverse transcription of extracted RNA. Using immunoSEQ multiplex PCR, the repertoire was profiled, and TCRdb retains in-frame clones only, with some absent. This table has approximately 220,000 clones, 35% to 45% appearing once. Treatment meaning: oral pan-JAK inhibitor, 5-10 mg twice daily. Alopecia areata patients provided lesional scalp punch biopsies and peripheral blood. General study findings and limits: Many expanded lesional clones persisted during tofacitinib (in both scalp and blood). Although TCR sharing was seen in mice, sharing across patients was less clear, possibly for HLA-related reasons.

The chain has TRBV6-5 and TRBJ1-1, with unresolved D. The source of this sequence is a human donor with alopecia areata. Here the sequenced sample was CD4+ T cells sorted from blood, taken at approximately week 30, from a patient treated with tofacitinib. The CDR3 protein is CASSNSGRRAFF. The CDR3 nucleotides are TGTGCCAGCAGCAACAGCGGACGGAGGGCTTTCTTT.